This T cell receptor (beta chain) emerged from a study of blood T cells in healthy people across ages. About the study: Template switching picked up about one barcoded beta molecule for each two T cells. Findings and caveats of the study: The unknown donor CMV status may have confounded expanded clonotype changes.

For this clonotype: The antigen is unknown.

Deletions cut 7 bases from V and 5 bases from J, with 15 bases between. The CDR3 contains 13 residues. Russia was home to the donors, healthy Caucasian individuals aged 6 to 90. Ten milliliters was the volume of peripheral blood drawn from each donor. Sample-barcoded 5' priming and a J-beta primer mix drove a second PCR of about 7 to 11 cycles. TCRdb redid the calling of the 5' RACE reads with MiXCR, one entry per CDR3 protein. The sample records hundreds of thousands of distinct CDR3 sequences, around half being singletons. This sequence joins TRBV12-3 or TRBV12-4 and TRBJ2-7, with D possibly TRBD2 on 6 matching bases. Sequencing used blood. The clonotype comes from a woman aged 60 to 75 in good health. Written as DNA, the CDR3 is TGTGCCAGCATTTTGCGGGAAGGGCACGAGCAGTACTTC. Translation gives CASILREGHEQYF.